This T cell receptor (beta chain) is drawn from a study of identical twins. Study-wide points: Models predicted too little out-of-frame TCR alpha sharing in monozygotic twins.

A word on this clonotype: Its specificity is not known.

From the 5' RACE reads, TCRdb called clonotypes with MiXCR, one entry per CDR3 protein. In the table there are 500,000 to 600,000 distinct CDR3 sequences, approximately 22% of which are singletons. These data were likewise used in another study, on T cells expressing NK-cell markers. That source reports: Sorting was limited to alpha-beta TCR-expressing T cells with an anti-gamma-delta TCR antibody in several experiments. In several donors, dominant CD3+CD56+NKG2C+ clones formed roughly 1.0-7.5% of CD8+ cells.

Sequenced material: CD4+ T cells sorted from blood. The receptor was derived from a woman younger than 35 in good health.

CDR3 residues: CSVDSYTF. CDR3 nucleotide sequence: TGCAGCGTTGACAGCTACACCTTC. This sequence joins TRBV29-1 and TRBJ1-2; no firm D call. The V gene's germline CDR1 is SQVTM and CDR2 ANQGSEA. V lost 3 bases, J lost 9 bases, and 2 bases lay in between. CDR3 length: 8 amino acids.